The 2 T cell receptor beta chains given below trace back to one sample, sequenced in a study of shared T cell receptors in the human thymus. Profiled with immunoSEQ multiplex PCR; TCRdb holds only in-frame clones, not every one. The data contain hundreds of thousands of clones, around three quarters of them singletons. The sample was also linked to a second study, of human thymus T cells.

Sequencing was performed on thymocytes. These TCRs come from a boy younger than two with a congenital heart defect.

The chain links TRBV28 to TRBJ2-7; 13 bases align to TRBD2. The trim removed 3 bases at V and 7 bases at J, leaving 6 bases unmatched. Germline V gene sequence: CDR1 MDHEN, CDR2 SYDVKM. This CDR3 comprises 15 residues. DNA for the CDR3: TGTGCCAGCAGTTTCGGGACTAGCGGGAACTCGGAGCAGTACTTC. This codes for CASSFGTSGNSEQYF.

The chain employs TRBV20-1 and TRBJ2-5; D is unresolved. Germline values: CDR1 DFQATT, CDR2 SNEGSKA (reference sequence). The CDR3 has 11 amino acids. Trimming cost V 5 bases and J 5 bases, with 9 bases left between them. As DNA, the CDR3 is TGCAGTGCTTCTACCGGGGAGACCCAGTACTTC. Protein: CSASTGETQYF.